The 29 T cell receptor beta chains reported below all come from one sample, sequenced in a study of response to subunit inactivated influenza vaccine. TCRdb re-analysed the RT-PCR reads in MiXCR, keeping a single row per CDR3 protein. The table includes 450,000 to 700,000 distinct CDR3 sequences, approximately 15% detected once. Source: PBMCs from blood, taken 11 to 12 days after vaccination. These TCRs come from a man aged 50 to 60 who received an inactivated influenza vaccine.

The V and J genes are TRBV20-1 and TRBJ2-7; 7 bases agree with TRBD2. Germline CDR1 is DFQATT and CDR2 is SNEGSKA (reference sequence). The CDR3 totals 16 residues. V lost 1 base to trimming and J lost 2 bases; unmatched junction nucleotides: 11. CDR3 nucleotides: TGCAGTGCTAGAGGTTTTAGGACTAGGAGAACCTACGAGCAGTACTTC. Its protein product is CSARGFRTRRTYEQYF.

This clonotype was counted ten times or more. This chain joins TRBV7-2 and TRBJ1-5; D uncertain. Germline V gene lookup returns CDR1 SGHTA and CDR2 FQGNSA. This CDR3 is built from 14 residues. V was pared by 1 base and J by 2 bases, with 6 bases between. The CDR3 protein is CASSLVFRNQPQHF. The CDR3 DNA sequence: TGTGCCAGCAGCTTAGTTTTTCGCAATCAGCCCCAGCATTTT. Variable domain in full (rest from reference TRBV7-2 and TRBJ1-5): GAGVSQSPSNKVTEKGKDVELRCDPISGHTALYWYRQSLGQGLEFLIYFQGNSAPDKSGLPSDRFSAERTGGSVSTLTIQRTQQEDSAVYLCASSLVFRNQPQHFGDGTRLSIL.

The chain couples TRBV18 to TRBJ1-6; D is perhaps TRBD1 (5 bases). The CDR3 totals 15 residues. V was clipped by 3 bases and J by 10 bases, with 16 bases between them. Germline V gene lookup returns CDR1 KGHSH and CDR2 LQKENI. The CDR3 is CASSPEGTLNSPLHF. In DNA form, the CDR3 reads TGTGCCAGCTCACCCGAAGGGACCCTCAACTCACCCCTCCACTTT. Drawing the rest from reference TRBV18 and TRBJ1-6, the complete variable domain is NAGVMQNPRHLVRRRGQEARLRCSPMKGHSHVYWYRQLPEEGLKFMVYLQKENIIDESGMPKERFSAEFPKEGPSILRIQQVVRGDSAAYFCASSPEGTLNSPLHFGNGTRLTVT.

This clonotype was seen only a few times. The rearrangement joins TRBV6-2 or TRBV6-3 to TRBJ2-1; D ambiguous. Germline values: CDR1 MNHEY, CDR2 SVGEGT. Trimming cost V 6 bases and J 3 bases, with 9 bases left between them. The CDR3 totals 13 residues. The CDR3 coding sequence is TGTGCCAGCAGATTCGGGCTCTACAATGAGCAGTTCTTC. Its translation: CASRFGLYNEQFF.

This clonotype was seen more than once but under ten times. CDR3 amino acids: CASSLSGGVLQPQHF. As DNA, the CDR3 is TGCGCCAGCAGCTTGAGTGGGGGGGTTCTTCAGCCCCAGCATTTT. The V gene is TRBV5-1, the J gene TRBJ1-5; TRBD1 might be the D (5 bases). From germline, CDR1 is SGHRS and CDR2 YFSETQ. The CDR3 length is 15 residues. Trimming removed 1 base at V and 6 bases at J, with 14 bases between.

This clonotype was counted between two and nine times. V is TRBV7-9 and J is TRBJ2-7, with TRBD2 identical over 11 bases. The CDR3 is made up of 15 amino acids. Trimming cost V 4 bases and J 5 bases; bases outside gene matches: 7. CDR1 and CDR2 (germline): SEHNR, FQNEAQ (reference sequence). CDR3: CASSSRLAGTNEQYF. As DNA, the CDR3 is TGTGCCAGCAGCTCCCGACTAGCGGGAACAAACGAGCAGTACTTC.

This chain uses TRBV7-9 with TRBJ2-3, with D hard to call. CDR3 length equals 14 residues. Germline CDR1 reads SEHNR; CDR2 reads FQNEAQ (reference sequence). Trimming stripped 1 base from V and 3 bases from J, with 8 bases between. The CDR3 reads CASSLGHATDTQYF. In DNA form, the CDR3 reads TGTGCCAGCAGCTTAGGACACGCTACAGATACGCAGTATTTT.

This clonotype has only a few counts. The chain recombines TRBV18 with TRBJ2-1; D gene ambiguous. Germline V lookup: CDR1 KGHSH, CDR2 LQKENI. V gave up 4 bases and J gave up 6 bases, with 13 bases separating them. The CDR3 spans 14 residues. This CDR3 is CASSQGSPPNEQFF. CDR3 nucleotides: TGTGCCAGCTCACAAGGATCCCCCCCCAATGAGCAGTTCTTC.

A few counts support this clonotype. The chain carries TRBV25-1 and TRBJ2-2; either TRBD1 or TRBD2 may supply D (5 bases each). The CDR3 loop spans 16 amino acids. Trimming stripped 2 bases from V and 7 bases from J, with 17 bases between. The germline V gene encodes CDR1 MGHDK and CDR2 SYGVNS. CDR3 sequence reads: CASSEPSGTAFGELFF. In DNA, the CDR3 is TGTGCCAGCAGTGAACCCTCCGGGACGGCCTTCGGGGAGCTGTTTTTT.

This clonotype was observed a few times. This chain links TRBV28 with TRBJ2-7, with unresolved D. The CDR3 runs to 14 residues. Germline-derived CDR1 and CDR2 are MDHEN and SYDVKM. V was shortened by 2 bases and J by 4 bases, with 12 bases between the two germline ends. The CDR3 sequence is CASSLTGPFYEQYF. CDR3 nucleotide sequence: TGTGCCAGCAGTTTAACTGGCCCCTTTTACGAGCAGTACTTC.

This clonotype was detected only a few times. The gene calls are TRBV7-8 and TRBJ2-1, with 10 bases that match TRBD2. The V segment lost 1 base and the J segment 0 bases; nucleotides outside the gene matches: 12. The CDR3 covers 20 residues. Germline CDR1 SGHVS, CDR2 FQNEAQ. CDR3 sequence reads: CASSLVGLAWTYNSYNEQFF. In DNA, the CDR3 is TGTGCCAGCAGCTTAGTGGGACTAGCGTGGACGTATAACTCCTACAATGAGCAGTTCTTC.

This clonotype was seen many times. The chain recombines TRBV15 with TRBJ2-2; possible D gene TRBD2, 6 bases. The CDR3 loop spans 17 amino acids. The ends were cut back, 0 bases at V and 1 base at J, with 12 bases in the middle. Germline V gene sequence: CDR1 LNHNV, CDR2 YYDKDF (reference sequence). DNA of the CDR3: TGTGCCACCAGCAGAGAGGGGGGTTACAGGAACACCGGGGAGCTGTTTTTT. This gives the protein CATSREGGYRNTGELFF.

This sequence joins TRBV19 and TRBJ2-5; 7 bases agree with TRBD2. The CDR3 is made up of 14 amino acids. Trimming cost V 5 bases and J 5 bases; bases outside gene matches: 8. Germline CDR1 reads LNHDA; CDR2 reads SQIVND (reference sequence). Written as DNA, the CDR3 is TGTGCCAGTAGTCGTGGGAGGGGTACGGAGACCCAGTACTTC. This codes for CASSRGRGTETQYF. The whole variable domain, remainder taken from reference TRBV19 and TRBJ2-5, is DGGITQSPKYLFRKEGQNVTLSCEQNLNHDAMYWYRQDPGQGLRLIYYSQIVNDFQKGDIAEGYSVSREKKESFPLTVTSAQKNPTAFYLCASSRGRGTETQYFGPGTRLLVL.

This clonotype has more than one count but fewer than ten. The chain has TRBV20-1 and TRBJ2-3; D possibly corresponds to TRBD2 (6 bases). The CDR3 is 14 residues long. V lost 0 bases to trimming and J lost 3 bases, with 10 bases between them. CDR1 DFQATT and CDR2 SNEGSKA come from the germline V gene (reference sequence). The CDR3 DNA is TGCAGTGCTAGAGATCCGGGAGTGACAGATACGCAGTATTTT. This encodes CSARDPGVTDTQYF.

The chain carries TRBV3-1 and TRBJ2-2; 7 nucleotides align to TRBD2. J was trimmed by 2 bases and V by 4 bases; bases with no gene match: 4. This CDR3 comprises 15 residues. Germline V gene data show CDR1 as LGHDT and CDR2 as YNNKEL (reference sequence). CDR3 nucleotides: TGTGCCAGCAGCCCAGGACTAGTTAACACCGGGGAGCTGTTTTTT. Its translation: CASSPGLVNTGELFF.

In nucleotides, the CDR3 is TGTGCCAGCAGCTTAGAACGGGGTAGAGGAGGGAAGCAGTACTTC. Translating it yields CASSLERGRGGKQYF. The chain is built from TRBV7-8 and TRBJ2-7, with a tentative D call TRBD2 (6 bases). With 1 base removed from V and 8 bases from J, the gap between germline ends came to 18 bases. There are 15 residues in the CDR3. Germline loops: CDR1 SGHVS, CDR2 FQNEAQ.

This clonotype was counted between two and nine times. The chain couples TRBV19 to TRBJ1-5, with D perhaps TRBD1 (5 bases). Deletions cut 6 bases from V and 5 bases from J, with 26 bases between. Germline CDR1 LNHDA, CDR2 SQIVND (reference sequence). The CDR3 contains 18 residues. DNA for the CDR3: TGTGCCAGTAGAGCTGCGTCGGATAGTGACAGTGTGGATCAGCCCCAGCATTTT. It codes for CASRAASDSDSVDQPQHF.

The V gene is TRBV5-5, the J gene TRBJ1-5, with a weak D call TRBD1 (6 bases). The CDR3 is made up of 11 amino acids. V lost 10 bases and J 6 bases, leaving 11 bases between the germline ends. The germline CDR1 and CDR2 sequences are SGHKS and YYEKEE (reference sequence). The chain's CDR3 is CAHRGGQPQHF. The CDR3 region has the DNA TGTGCCCATAGGGGGGGTCAGCCCCAGCATTTT.

There are many counts of this clonotype. The genes are TRBV7-6 and TRBJ2-3; D might be TRBD2 (7 bases). This CDR3 comprises 16 residues. The germline V and J ends were trimmed by 5 bases and 2 bases, with 17 bases remaining between them. Per the germline V gene, CDR1 is SGHVS and CDR2 is FNYEAQ. CDR3 amino acids: CASSTGPGGPTDTQYF. For the CDR3, the DNA is TGTGCCAGCAGCACCGGTCCGGGGGGCCCCACAGATACGCAGTATTTT.

CDR3 protein: CASRTSGSRTYNEQFF. The CDR3 coding sequence is TGTGCCAGCAGGACTAGCGGGAGTAGGACCTACAATGAGCAGTTCTTC. The V and J genes are TRBV25-1 and TRBJ2-1, with TRBD2 matching 12 bases. The trim removed 6 bases at V and 2 bases at J, leaving 5 bases unmatched. Per germline, CDR1 MGHDK and CDR2 SYGVNS. The CDR3 has 16 residues.

This clonotype was detected many times. The chain is built from TRBV29-1 and TRBJ2-3, with D maybe TRBD1 (6 bases). This CDR3 region has 12 residues. The germline CDR1 and CDR2 sequences are SQVTM and ANQGSEA. Trimming took 3 bases from V and 4 from J, leaving 8 bases between them. As DNA, the CDR3 is TGCAGCGTTGATCAGGGGCCAGATACGCAGTATTTT. Protein sequence: CSVDQGPDTQYF.

This clonotype was detected many times. The chain is built from TRBV7-2 and TRBJ1-4; no definite D call. CDR3 length: 15 residues. Germline V gene sequence: CDR1 SGHTA, CDR2 FQGNSA. The V gene lost 2 bases and the J gene lost 0 bases, with 7 bases spanning the gap. CDR3 residues: CASSLSASTNEKLFF. Written as DNA, the CDR3 is TGTGCCAGCAGCTTAAGCGCCTCAACTAATGAAAAACTGTTTTTT. Full variable domain (remainder filled in from reference TRBV7-2 and TRBJ1-4): GAGVSQSPSNKVTEKGKDVELRCDPISGHTALYWYRQSLGQGLEFLIYFQGNSAPDKSGLPSDRFSAERTGGSVSTLTIQRTQQEDSAVYLCASSLSASTNEKLFFGSGTQLSVL.

This clonotype was counted a few times. V and J are TRBV11-2 and TRBJ2-7; D unclear. CDR1 and CDR2 from the germline V gene are SGHAT and FQNNGV. V was cut by 6 bases and J by 6 bases, with 12 bases left in between. The CDR3 runs 12 residues. CDR3 nucleotide sequence: TGTGCCAGCAGAACCATCAGAGCCGAGCAGTACTTC. Translating gives CASRTIRAEQYF. Variable domain in full (rest from reference TRBV11-2 and TRBJ2-7): EAGVAQSPRYKIIEKRQSVAFWCNPISGHATLYWYQQILGQGPKLLIQFQNNGVVDDSQLPKDRFSAERLKGVDSTLKIQPAKLEDSAVYLCASRTIRAEQYFGPGTRLTVT.

V usage is TRBV7-8 and J usage is TRBJ1-5; the D gene is possibly TRBD1 (6 bases). The V and J ends lost 6 bases and 3 bases respectively, with 15 bases between them. Germline V gives CDR1 SGHVS, CDR2 FQNEAQ. The CDR3 has 15 amino acids. The CDR3 DNA follows: TGTGCCAGCAGTCCTTACAGGGTTGCCAATCAGCCCCAGCATTTT. Amino acids: CASSPYRVANQPQHF.

This clonotype was detected a few times. This sequence joins TRBV3-1 and TRBJ1-3; TRBD1 might be the D (5 bases). V dropped 5 bases and J dropped 0 bases, with 11 bases sitting between them. Germline V gene data show CDR1 as LGHDT and CDR2 as YNNKEL (reference sequence). The CDR3 covers 15 residues. Here the CDR3 reads CASSIRTLSGNTIYF. CDR3 in DNA: TGTGCCAGCAGCATAAGGACACTCTCTGGAAACACCATATATTTT. The full variable domain, its missing parts supplied by reference TRBV3-1 and TRBJ1-3, is DTAVSQTPKYLVTQMGNDKSIKCEQNLGHDTMYWYKQDSKKFLKIMFSYNNKELIINETVPNRFSPKSPDKAHLNLHINSLELGDSAVYFCASSIRTLSGNTIYFGEGSWLTVV.

Comments on this clonotype: An end of the junction differs from the germline gene, which may be a read error. This chain uses TRBV7-8 with TRBJ1-5; no firm D call. In germline, CDR1 is SGHVS, CDR2 FQNEAQ. The CDR3 totals 13 residues. The CDR3 loop is CASSLTSTQPQHF. The CDR3 DNA reads as TGTGCCAGCAGCTTAACCAGCACTCAGCCCCAGCATTTT.

The sample holds many counts of this clonotype. V gene TRBV7-2 combines with J gene TRBJ2-2; 10 bases match TRBD2. CDR1 is SGHTA, CDR2 FQGNSA, per germline. The CDR3 sequence is 15 residues long. The J segment lost 9 bases and the V segment lost 1 base, leaving 5 bases of the junction unmatched. CDR3 nucleotides: TGTGCCAGCAGCTTAGGGAGCGGGGGGGCCCGGGAGCTGTTTTTT. This sequence encodes CASSLGSGGARELFF.

This clonotype was observed at least ten times. The CDR3 bases are TGCAGTGCTAGAGGGGGAAATAGCAATCAGCCCCAGCATTTT. The encoded protein is CSARGGNSNQPQHF. J is TRBJ1-5 and V is TRBV20-1; D is uncertain. Deletions cut 1 base from V and 0 bases from J, with 7 bases between. The CDR3 totals 14 residues. Germline CDR1 DFQATT, CDR2 SNEGSKA (reference sequence).

This clonotype was seen a few times. The chain is built from TRBV25-1 and TRBJ1-1, with D perhaps TRBD1 (6 bases). Trimming took 4 bases from V and 5 from J, leaving 17 bases between them. Germline V gene data show CDR1 as MGHDK and CDR2 as SYGVNS. There are 15 residues in the CDR3. The CDR3 here is CASSGTGGSLTEAFF. The CDR3 DNA is TGTGCCAGCAGTGGAACTGGGGGCTCGTTGACTGAAGCTTTCTTT. The full variable domain, completed using reference TRBV25-1 and TRBJ1-1, is EADIYQTPRYLVIGTGKKITLECSQTMGHDKMYWYQQDPGMELHLIHYSYGVNSTEKGDLSSESTVSRIRTEHFPLTLESARPSHTSQYLCASSGTGGSLTEAFFGQGTRLTVV.